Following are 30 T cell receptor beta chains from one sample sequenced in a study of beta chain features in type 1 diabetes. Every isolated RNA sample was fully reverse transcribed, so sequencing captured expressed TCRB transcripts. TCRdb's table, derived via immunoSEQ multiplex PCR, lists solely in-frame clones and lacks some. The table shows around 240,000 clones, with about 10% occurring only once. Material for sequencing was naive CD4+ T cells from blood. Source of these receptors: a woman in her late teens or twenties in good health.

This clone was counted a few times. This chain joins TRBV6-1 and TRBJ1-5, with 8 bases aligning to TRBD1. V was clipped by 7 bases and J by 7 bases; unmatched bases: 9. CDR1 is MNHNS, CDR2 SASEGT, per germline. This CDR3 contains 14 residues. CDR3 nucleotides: TGTGCCAGCAACGCCCAGGGGGCTGGACAGCCCCAGCATTTT. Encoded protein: CASNAQGAGQPQHF.

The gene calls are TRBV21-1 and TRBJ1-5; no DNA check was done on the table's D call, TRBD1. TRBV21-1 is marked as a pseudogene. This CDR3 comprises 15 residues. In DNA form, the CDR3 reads TGTGCCAGCAGCAAAAGCTCAGGGGACAATCAGCCCCAGCATTTT. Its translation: CASSKSSGDNQPQHF.

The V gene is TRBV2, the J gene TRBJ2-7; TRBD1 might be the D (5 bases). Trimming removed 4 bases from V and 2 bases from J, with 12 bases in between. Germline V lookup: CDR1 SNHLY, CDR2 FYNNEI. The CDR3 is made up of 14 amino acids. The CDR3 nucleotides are TGTGCCAGCAGTGCGCAAGGGGCAGCCTACGAGCAGTACTTC. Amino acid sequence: CASSAQGAAYEQYF.

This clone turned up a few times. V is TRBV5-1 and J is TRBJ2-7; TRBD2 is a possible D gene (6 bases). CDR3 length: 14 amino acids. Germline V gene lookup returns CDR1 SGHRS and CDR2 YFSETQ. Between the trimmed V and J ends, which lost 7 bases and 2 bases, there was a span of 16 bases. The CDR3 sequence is CASGVLAGTYEQYF. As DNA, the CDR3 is TGCGCCAGCGGTGTACTAGCCGGCACCTACGAGCAGTACTTC.

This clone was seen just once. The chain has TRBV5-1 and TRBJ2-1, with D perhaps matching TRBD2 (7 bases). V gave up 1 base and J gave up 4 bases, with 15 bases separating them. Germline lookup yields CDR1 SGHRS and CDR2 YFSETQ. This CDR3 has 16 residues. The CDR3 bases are TGCGCCAGCAGCTTGTACCAAGGGGGGGCATACAATGAGCAGTTCTTC. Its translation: CASSLYQGGAYNEQFF.

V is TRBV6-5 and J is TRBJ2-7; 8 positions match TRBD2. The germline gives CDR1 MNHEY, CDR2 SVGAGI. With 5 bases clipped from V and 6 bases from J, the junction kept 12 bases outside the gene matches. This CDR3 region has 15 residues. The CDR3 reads CASSLPGLELVEQYF. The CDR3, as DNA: TGTGCCAGCAGTCTCCCGGGACTAGAGCTGGTCGAGCAGTACTTC.

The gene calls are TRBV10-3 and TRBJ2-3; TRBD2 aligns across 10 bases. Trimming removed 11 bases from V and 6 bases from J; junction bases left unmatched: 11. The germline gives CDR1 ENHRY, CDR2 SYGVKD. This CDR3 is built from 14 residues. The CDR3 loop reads CASGGLAGADTQYF. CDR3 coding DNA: TGTGCCTCCGGAGGGCTAGCGGGAGCGGATACGCAGTATTTT.

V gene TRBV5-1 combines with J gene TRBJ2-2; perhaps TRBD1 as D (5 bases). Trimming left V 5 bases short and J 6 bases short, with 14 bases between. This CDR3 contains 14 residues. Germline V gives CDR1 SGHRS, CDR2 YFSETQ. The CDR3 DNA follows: TGCGCCAGCAGACCGACAGCCGTGGCCGGGGAGCTGTTTTTT. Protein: CASRPTAVAGELFF.

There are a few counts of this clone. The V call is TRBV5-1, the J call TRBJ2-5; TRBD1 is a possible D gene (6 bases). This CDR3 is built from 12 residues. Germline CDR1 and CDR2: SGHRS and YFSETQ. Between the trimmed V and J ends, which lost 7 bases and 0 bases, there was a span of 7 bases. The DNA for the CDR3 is TGCGCCAGCCGACAGGACCAAGAGACCCAGTACTTC. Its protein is CASRQDQETQYF.

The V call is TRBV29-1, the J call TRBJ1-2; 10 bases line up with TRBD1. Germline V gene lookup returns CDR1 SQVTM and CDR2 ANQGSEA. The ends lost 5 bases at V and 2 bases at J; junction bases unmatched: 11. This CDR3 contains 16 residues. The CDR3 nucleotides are TGCAGCGTTTCCGCCCCGACAGGGGGCCGAAACTATGGCTACACCTTC. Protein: CSVSAPTGGRNYGYTF.

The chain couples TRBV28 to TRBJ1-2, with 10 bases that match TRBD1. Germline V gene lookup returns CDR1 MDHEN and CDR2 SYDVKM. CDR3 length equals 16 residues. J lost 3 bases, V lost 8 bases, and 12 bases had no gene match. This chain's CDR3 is CASGVGTGVLYYGYTF. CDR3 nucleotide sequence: TGTGCCAGCGGAGTGGGGACAGGGGTCCTCTACTATGGCTACACCTTC.

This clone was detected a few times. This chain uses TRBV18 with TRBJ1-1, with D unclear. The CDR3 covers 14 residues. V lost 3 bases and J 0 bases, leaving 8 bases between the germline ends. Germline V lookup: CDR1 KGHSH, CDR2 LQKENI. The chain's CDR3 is CASSPLSVNTEAFF. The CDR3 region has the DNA TGTGCCAGCTCACCCTTGAGTGTGAACACTGAAGCTTTCTTT.

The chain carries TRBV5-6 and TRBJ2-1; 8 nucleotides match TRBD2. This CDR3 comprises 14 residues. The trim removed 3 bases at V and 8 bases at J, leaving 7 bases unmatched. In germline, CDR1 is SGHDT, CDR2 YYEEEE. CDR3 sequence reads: CASSSSGSFDEQFF. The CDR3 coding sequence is TGTGCCAGCAGCTCCAGCGGGAGCTTTGATGAGCAGTTCTTC.

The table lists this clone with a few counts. CDR3 amino acids: CASSLSPADTEAFF. The CDR3 DNA is TGTGCCAGCAGCTTATCCCCAGCGGACACTGAAGCTTTCTTT. The chain has TRBV7-3 and TRBJ1-1; D call uncertain. The germline V gene encodes CDR1 SGHTA and CDR2 FQGTGA. Trimming left V 2 bases short and J 3 bases short, with 10 bases between. This CDR3 comprises 14 residues.

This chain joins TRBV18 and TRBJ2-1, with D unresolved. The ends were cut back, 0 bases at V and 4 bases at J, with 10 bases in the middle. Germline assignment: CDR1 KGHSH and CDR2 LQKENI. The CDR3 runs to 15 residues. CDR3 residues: CASSPPFSLYNEQFF. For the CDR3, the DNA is TGTGCCAGCTCACCACCTTTTTCCCTTTACAATGAGCAGTTCTTC.

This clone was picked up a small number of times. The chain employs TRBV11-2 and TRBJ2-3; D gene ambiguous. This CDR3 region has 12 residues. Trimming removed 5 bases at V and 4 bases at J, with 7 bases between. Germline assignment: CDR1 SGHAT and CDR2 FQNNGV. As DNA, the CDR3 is TGTGCCAGCAGCGGCGAGGCAGATACGCAGTATTTT. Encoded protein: CASSGEADTQYF.

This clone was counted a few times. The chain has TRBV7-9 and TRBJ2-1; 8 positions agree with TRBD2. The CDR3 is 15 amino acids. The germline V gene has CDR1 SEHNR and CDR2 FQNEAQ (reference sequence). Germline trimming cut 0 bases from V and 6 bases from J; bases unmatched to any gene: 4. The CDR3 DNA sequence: TGTGCCAGCAGCTTAGCGGGACTAGTGTCCAATGAGCAGTTCTTC. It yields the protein CASSLAGLVSNEQFF.

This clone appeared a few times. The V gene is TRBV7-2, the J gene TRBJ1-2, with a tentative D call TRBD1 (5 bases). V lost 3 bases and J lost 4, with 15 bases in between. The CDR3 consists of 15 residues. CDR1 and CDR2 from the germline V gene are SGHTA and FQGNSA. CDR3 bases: TGTGCCAGCAGCTTTTCGTCAGGGATAACCTATGGCTACACCTTC. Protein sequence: CASSFSSGITYGYTF.

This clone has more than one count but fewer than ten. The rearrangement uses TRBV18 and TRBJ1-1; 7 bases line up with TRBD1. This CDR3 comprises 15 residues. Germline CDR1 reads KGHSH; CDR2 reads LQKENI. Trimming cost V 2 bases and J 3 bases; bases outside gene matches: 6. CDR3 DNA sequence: TGTGCCAGCTCACCAGCGACAGGGTTGGACACTGAAGCTTTCTTT. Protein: CASSPATGLDTEAFF.

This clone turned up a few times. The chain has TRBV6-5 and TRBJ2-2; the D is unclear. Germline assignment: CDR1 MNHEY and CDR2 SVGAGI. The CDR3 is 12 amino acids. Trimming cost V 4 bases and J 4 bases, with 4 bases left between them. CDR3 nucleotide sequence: TGTGCCAGCAGTTTTAGCACCGGGGAGCTGTTTTTT. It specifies CASSFSTGELFF.

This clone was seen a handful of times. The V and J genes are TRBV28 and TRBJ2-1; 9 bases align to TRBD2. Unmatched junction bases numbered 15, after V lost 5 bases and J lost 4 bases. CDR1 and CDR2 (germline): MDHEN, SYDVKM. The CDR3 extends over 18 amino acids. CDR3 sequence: CASSTPAGGTSLYNEQFF. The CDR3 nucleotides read TGTGCCAGCAGTACACCCGCGGGGGGGACTAGCTTATACAATGAGCAGTTCTTC.

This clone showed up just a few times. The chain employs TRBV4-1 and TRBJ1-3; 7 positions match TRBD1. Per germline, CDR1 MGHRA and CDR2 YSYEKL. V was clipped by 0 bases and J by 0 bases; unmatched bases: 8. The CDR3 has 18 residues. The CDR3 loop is CASSQDLGGRGSGNTIYF. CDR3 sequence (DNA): TGCGCCAGCAGCCAAGATTTAGGGGGCCGGGGCTCTGGAAACACCATATATTTT.

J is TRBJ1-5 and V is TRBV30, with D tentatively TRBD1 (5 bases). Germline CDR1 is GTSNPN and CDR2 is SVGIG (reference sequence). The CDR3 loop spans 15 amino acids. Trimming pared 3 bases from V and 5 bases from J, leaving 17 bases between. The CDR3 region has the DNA TGTGCCTGGAGACGGAAGGGGAAGAGTCATCAGCCCCAGCATTTT. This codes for CAWRRKGKSHQPQHF. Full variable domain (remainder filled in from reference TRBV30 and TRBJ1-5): SQTIHQWPATLVQPVGSPLSLECTVEGTSNPNLYWYRQAAGRGLQLLFYSVGIGQISSEVPQNLSASRPQDRQFILSSKKLLLSDSGFYLCAWRRKGKSHQPQHFGDGTRLSIL.

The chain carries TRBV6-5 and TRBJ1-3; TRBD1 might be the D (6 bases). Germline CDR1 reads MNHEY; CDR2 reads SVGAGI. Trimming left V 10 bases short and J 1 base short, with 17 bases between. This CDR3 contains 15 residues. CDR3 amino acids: CATRGAAYSGNTIYF. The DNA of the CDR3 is TGTGCCACCCGGGGGGCCGCTTATTCTGGAAACACCATATATTTT.

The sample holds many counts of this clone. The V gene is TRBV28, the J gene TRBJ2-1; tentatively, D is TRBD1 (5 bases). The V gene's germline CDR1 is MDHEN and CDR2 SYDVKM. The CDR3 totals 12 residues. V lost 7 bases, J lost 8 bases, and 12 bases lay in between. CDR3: CASTAGLDEQFF. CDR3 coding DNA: TGTGCCAGCACGGCAGGGCTGGATGAGCAGTTCTTC.

The CDR3 region is CASSIGSGLSYEQYF. In DNA, the CDR3 is TGTGCCAGTAGTATTGGGTCAGGCCTCTCCTACGAGCAGTACTTC. V is TRBV19 and J is TRBJ2-7; no clear D gene. The CDR3 totals 15 residues. V lost 3 bases and J lost 0, with 12 bases in between. Germline CDR1 reads LNHDA; CDR2 reads SQIVND (reference sequence).

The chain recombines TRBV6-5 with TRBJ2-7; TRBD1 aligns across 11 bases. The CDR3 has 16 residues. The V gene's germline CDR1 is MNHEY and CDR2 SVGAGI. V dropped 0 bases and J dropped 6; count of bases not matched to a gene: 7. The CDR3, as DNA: TGTGCCAGCAGTTACTCGATCCACGGGACAGGGGGCGAGCAGTACTTC. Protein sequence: CASSYSIHGTGGEQYF.

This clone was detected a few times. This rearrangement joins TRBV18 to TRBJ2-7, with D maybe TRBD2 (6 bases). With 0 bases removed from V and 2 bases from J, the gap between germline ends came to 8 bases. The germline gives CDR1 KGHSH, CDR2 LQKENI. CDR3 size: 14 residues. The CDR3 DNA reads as TGTGCCAGCTCACCACCGGAGGGAACCTACGAGCAGTACTTC. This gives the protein CASSPPEGTYEQYF.

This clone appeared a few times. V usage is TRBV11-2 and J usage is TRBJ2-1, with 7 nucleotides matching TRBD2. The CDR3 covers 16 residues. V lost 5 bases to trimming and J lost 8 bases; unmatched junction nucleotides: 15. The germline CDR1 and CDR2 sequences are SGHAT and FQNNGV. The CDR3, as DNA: TGTGCCAGCAGCCTCCAGTCGGCAAGCGGGAACTATGAGCAGTTCTTC. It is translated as CASSLQSASGNYEQFF.

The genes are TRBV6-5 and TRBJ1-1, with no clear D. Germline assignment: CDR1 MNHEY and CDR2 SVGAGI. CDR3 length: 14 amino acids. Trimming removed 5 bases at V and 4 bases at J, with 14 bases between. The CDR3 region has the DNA TGTGCCAGCAGTAGCCCCAAGGCGGGCACTGAAGCTTTCTTT. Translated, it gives CASSSPKAGTEAFF.